Listed below are T cell receptor beta chains from one sample, sequenced in a study of OX40 agonist ivuxolimab in advanced cancers. Sequenced by immunoSEQ multiplex PCR; TCRdb stores in-frame clones only, minus some. Of about 82,000 clones listed, 86% are singletons. The material was CD4+ or CD8+ T cells sorted from blood, obtained in a trial of the OX40 agonist ivuxolimab. The receptors here all came from an adult with an advanced solid tumor such as melanoma, head and neck, liver or kidney cancer. The CDR3 runs from the conserved cysteine through the conserved F or W. Each record gives: CDR3 length, J gene, D gene, clone size, V gene, CDR3 protein, CDR3 DNA. The D gene is left open where the match is weak. Rows give clone size only sometimes, using once, few, many, or a class for an expanded clone.

15 | TRBJ1-2 | TRBD1 | once | TRBV27 | CASSLPGQPFYGYTF | TGTGCCAGCAGTTTACCGGGACAGCCCTTCTATGGCTACACCTTC
18 | TRBJ2-3 | TRBD2 | once | TRBV11-2 | CASSPGLAGGGGTDTQYF | TGTGCCAGCAGCCCGGGACTAGCGGGGGGTGGAGGGACAGATACGCAGTATTTT
13 | TRBJ1-1 | NA | NA | TRBV27 | CASSLRGVTEAFF | TGTGCCAGCAGTTTAAGAGGGGTCACTGAAGCTTTCTTT
15 | TRBJ2-3 | NA | NA | TRBV2 | CASSELVLFTDTQYF | TGTGCCAGCAGTGAATTAGTCCTATTCACAGATACGCAGTATTTT
15 | TRBJ2-2 | TRBD1 | NA | TRBV6-6 | CASTKGTGGTGELFF | TGTGCCAGCACCAAGGGGACAGGGGGGACCGGGGAGCTGTTTTTT
15 | TRBJ2-7 | TRBD2 | NA | TRBV11-2 | CASSLSASGSYEQYF | TGTGCCAGCAGCTTATCGGCTAGCGGGAGTTACGAGCAGTACTTC
15 | TRBJ2-3 | NA | NA | TRBV7-9 | CASSLGEIEVDTQYF | TGTGCCAGCAGCCTTGGAGAGATAGAGGTAGATACGCAGTATTTT
16 | TRBJ2-2 | NA | once | TRBV9 | CASSVEVSFGAGELFF | TGTGCCAGCAGCGTAGAGGTATCCTTCGGGGCCGGGGAGCTGTTTTTT
15 | TRBJ2-5 | NA | NA | TRBV7-6 | CASSLTGQGQETQYF | TGTGCCAGCAGCCTAACCGGGCAGGGCCAAGAGACCCAGTACTTC
13 | TRBJ1-1 | NA | NA | TRBV18 | CASSPTGNTEAFF | TGTGCCAGCTCACCCACAGGGAACACTGAAGCTTTCTTT
19 | TRBJ1-2 | NA | NA | TRBV7-2 | CASSLATGGTMGFHYGYTF | TGTGCCAGCAGCTTAGCGACGGGAGGTACTATGGGCTTCCACTATGGCTACACCTTC
13 | TRBJ1-2 | NA | NA | TRBV5-1 | CASSLAREDGYTF | TGCGCCAGCAGCTTGGCACGGGAGGATGGCTACACCTTC
15 | TRBJ2-1 | NA | NA | TRBV7-3 | CASSAGGSSYNEQFF | TGTGCCAGCAGCGCCGGAGGGAGCTCCTACAATGAGCAGTTCTTC
14 | TRBJ1-2 | NA | NA | TRBV25-1 | CASRGAFSNYGYTF | TGTGCCAGCAGGGGCGCGTTTTCTAACTATGGCTACACCTTC
14 | TRBJ2-7 | TRBD1 | once | TRBV9 | CASSVGDRGYEQYF | TGTGCCAGCAGCGTGGGGGACAGGGGGTACGAGCAGTACTTC
11 | TRBJ2-2 | NA | NA | TRBV20-1 | CSATFGRELFF | TGCAGTGCTACTTTCGGCCGGGAGCTGTTTTTT
14 | TRBJ2-2 | TRBD1 | NA | TRBV18 | CASSPWTGPGELFF | TGTGCCAGCTCACCTTGGACAGGTCCCGGGGAGCTGTTTTTT
16 | TRBJ2-2 | NA | once | TRBV19 | CASSHRGDSLTGELFF | TGTGCCAGTAGCCATCGCGGGGACTCATTAACCGGGGAGCTGTTTTTT
13 | TRBJ1-5 | NA | few | TRBV15 | CATSTNQGQPQHF | TGTGCCACCAGCACCAACCAAGGTCAGCCCCAGCATTTT
17 | TRBJ2-2 | NA | NA | TRBV21-1 | CASSKGAGTGIPGELFF | TGTGCCAGCAGCAAAGGGGCCGGGACAGGGATTCCCGGGGAGCTGTTTTTT
16 | TRBJ2-2 | TRBD2 | NA | TRBV9 | CASSVAAGGPTGELFF | TGTGCCAGCAGCGTAGCAGCGGGGGGCCCCACCGGGGAGCTGTTTTTT
12 | TRBJ1-2 | NA | NA | TRBV29-1 | CSVEDAGNGYTF | TGCAGCGTTGAAGATGCAGGGAATGGCTACACCTTC
18 | TRBJ2-5 | TRBD2 | NA | TRBV7-8 | CASSLGVRAGGKQETQYF | TGTGCCAGCAGCTTAGGGGTGAGAGCGGGGGGAAAACAAGAGACCCAGTACTTC
13 | TRBJ2-2 | NA | once | TRBV7-6 | CASNLRNTGELFF | TGTGCCAGCAACCTAAGGAACACCGGGGAGCTGTTTTTT
16 | TRBJ2-7 | TRBD2 | once | TRBV14 | CASSAGLAEGRDEQYF | TGTGCCAGCAGCGCCGGACTAGCGGAGGGGAGGGACGAGCAGTACTTC
13 | TRBJ2-7 | NA | NA | TRBV5-8 | CASSLYRSGEQYF | TGTGCCAGCAGCTTGTACAGGAGCGGCGAGCAGTACTTC
14 | TRBJ1-1 | NA | few | TRBV11-1 | CASSLATANTEAFF | TGTGCCAGCAGCTTAGCCACAGCAAACACTGAAGCTTTCTTT
13 | TRBJ1-5 | NA | NA | TRBV27 | CASSHGTPQPQHF | TGTGCCAGCAGTCACGGGACACCGCAGCCCCAGCATTTT
18 | TRBJ2-7 | NA | NA | TRBV7-8 | CASSLGIGSTLYTYEQYF | TGTGCCAGCAGCTTAGGTATCGGGAGCACATTATATACCTACGAGCAGTACTTC
18 | TRBJ1-1 | TRBD1 | NA | TRBV6-1 | CASSVRDRGNGVNTEAFF | TGTGCCAGCAGTGTCCGGGACAGGGGAAACGGGGTGAACACTGAAGCTTTCTTT
14 | TRBJ1-5 | NA | NA | TRBV6-5 | CASSSGGPNQPQHF | TGTGCCAGCAGTTCCGGGGGCCCAAATCAGCCCCAGCATTTT
14 | TRBJ2-1 | TRBD2 | NA | TRBV19 | CATQGVAGGGEQFF | TGTGCCACTCAAGGGGTAGCGGGAGGGGGAGAGCAGTTCTTC
13 | TRBJ1-2 | NA | many | TRBV19 | CASTRDSDYGYTF | TGTGCCAGTACCCGAGATTCGGATTATGGCTACACCTTC
13 | TRBJ1-1 | NA | once | TRBV11-3 | CASSLGDFTEAFF | TGTGCCAGCAGCTTAGGGGATTTTACTGAAGCTTTCTTT
16 | TRBJ1-1 | NA | NA | TRBV7-8 | CASSFQQGTPNTEAFF | TGTGCCAGCAGCTTCCAGCAGGGGACGCCGAACACTGAAGCTTTCTTT
16 | TRBJ2-2 | NA | NA | TRBV5-6 | CASSLAASGNTGELFF | TGTGCCAGCAGCTTGGCCGCTTCGGGGAACACCGGGGAGCTGTTTTTT
14 | TRBJ2-7 | NA | NA | TRBV18 | CASSPISPKDEQYF | TGTGCCAGCTCACCTATATCCCCTAAGGATGAGCAGTACTTC
14 | TRBJ2-1 | NA | once | TRBV5-1 | CASSSGEEYNEQFF | TGCGCCAGCTCCTCGGGGGAGGAGTACAATGAGCAGTTCTTC
13 | TRBJ2-5 | NA | NA | TRBV30 | CARAQSFQETQYF | TGTGCCCGTGCCCAATCCTTCCAAGAGACCCAGTACTTC
14 | TRBJ2-1 | NA | NA | TRBV11-3 | CASSLVGIQSQQFF | TGTGCCAGCAGCTTAGTTGGGATACAGTCCCAGCAGTTCTTC
12 | TRBJ2-7 | NA | NA | TRBV5-6 | CASSTNPSGQYF | TGTGCCAGCAGCACCAACCCCAGTGGGCAGTACTTC
16 | TRBJ1-1 | NA | NA | TRBV11-2 | CASSLLLARGITEAFF | TGTGCCAGCAGCTTACTCCTCGCGAGGGGAATCACTGAAGCTTTCTTT
13 | TRBJ2-3 | NA | NA | TRBV5-6 | CASSLRSTDTQYF | TGTGCCAGCAGCTTGCGGAGCACAGATACGCAGTATTTT
17 | TRBJ1-6 | TRBD1 | once | TRBV19 | CASSRTPGQGNNSPLHF | TGTGCCAGTAGTCGGACACCGGGACAGGGAAATAATTCACCCCTCCACTTT
15 | TRBJ1-1 | NA | NA | TRBV7-9 | CASSYALREGTEAFF | TGTGCCAGCAGCTACGCGTTAAGGGAAGGGACTGAAGCTTTCTTT
14 | TRBJ1-2 | NA | NA | TRBV30 | CAWSLPLGGVGYTF | TGTGCCTGGAGCTTGCCCCTCGGGGGAGTTGGCTACACCTTC
14 | TRBJ1-2 | TRBD1 | NA | TRBV28 | CASSSGTGVSGYTF | TGTGCCAGCAGTTCCGGGACAGGGGTGAGTGGCTACACCTTC
18 | TRBJ2-1 | TRBD2 | NA | TRBV7-9 | CASSLPPGAGGPHNEQFF | TGTGCCAGCAGCTTACCCCCGGGGGCGGGAGGGCCCCACAATGAGCAGTTCTTC
15 | TRBJ1-2 | NA | NA | TRBV5-1 | CASSFGGRTTDGYTF | TGCGCCAGCAGCTTCGGAGGTAGGACAACGGACGGCTACACCTTC
13 | TRBJ1-1 | NA | NA | TRBV30 | CAWGTFGATEAFF | TGTGCCTGGGGGACGTTTGGTGCCACTGAAGCTTTCTTT
15 | TRBJ2-1 | TRBD2 | NA | TRBV19 | CASSKMTSGRDEQFF | TGTGCCAGTAGTAAAATGACTAGCGGGAGGGATGAGCAGTTCTTC
15 | TRBJ2-4 | NA | NA | TRBV6-1 | CASSDPGAGKNIQYF | TGTGCCAGCAGTGACCCGGGGGCTGGCAAAAACATTCAGTACTTC
15 | TRBJ2-1 | TRBD2 | NA | TRBV19 | CASSVGTSGGYEQFF | TGTGCCAGTAGTGTCGGGACTAGCGGGGGGTATGAGCAGTTCTTC
13 | TRBJ1-1 | TRBD1 | NA | TRBV2 | CASKGGMGTEAFF | TGTGCCAGCAAAGGGGGCATGGGCACTGAAGCTTTCTTT